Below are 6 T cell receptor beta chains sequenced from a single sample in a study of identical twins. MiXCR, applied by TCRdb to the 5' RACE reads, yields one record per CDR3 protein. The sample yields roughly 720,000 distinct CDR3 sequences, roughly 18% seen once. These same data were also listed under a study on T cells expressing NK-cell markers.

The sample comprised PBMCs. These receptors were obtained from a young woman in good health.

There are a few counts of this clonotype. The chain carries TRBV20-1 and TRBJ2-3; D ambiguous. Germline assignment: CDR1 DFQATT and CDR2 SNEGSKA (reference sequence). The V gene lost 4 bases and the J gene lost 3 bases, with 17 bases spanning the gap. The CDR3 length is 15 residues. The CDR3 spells CSATPPGIMTDTQYF. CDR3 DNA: TGCAGTGCTACGCCCCCCGGAATAATGACAGATACGCAGTATTTT.

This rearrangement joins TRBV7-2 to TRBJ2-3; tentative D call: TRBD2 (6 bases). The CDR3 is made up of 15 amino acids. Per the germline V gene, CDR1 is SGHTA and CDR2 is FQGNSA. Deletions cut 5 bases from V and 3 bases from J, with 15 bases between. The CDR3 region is CASSRIGGSTDTQYF. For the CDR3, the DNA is TGTGCCAGCAGCCGAATCGGGGGTAGTACAGATACGCAGTATTTT.

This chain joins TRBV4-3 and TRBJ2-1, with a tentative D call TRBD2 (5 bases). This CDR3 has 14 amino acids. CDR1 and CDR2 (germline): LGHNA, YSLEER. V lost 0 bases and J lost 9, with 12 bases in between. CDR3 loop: CASSQEGQGSEQFF. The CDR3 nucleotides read TGCGCCAGCAGCCAAGAAGGGCAAGGGAGTGAGCAGTTCTTC.

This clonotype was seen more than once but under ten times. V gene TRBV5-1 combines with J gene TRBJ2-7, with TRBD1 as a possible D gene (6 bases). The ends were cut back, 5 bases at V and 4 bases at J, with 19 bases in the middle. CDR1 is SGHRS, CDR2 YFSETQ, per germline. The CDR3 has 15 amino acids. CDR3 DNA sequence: TGCGCCAGCAGGAGCTCCGGGACACTTTCTTACGAGCAGTACTTC. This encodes CASRSSGTLSYEQYF.

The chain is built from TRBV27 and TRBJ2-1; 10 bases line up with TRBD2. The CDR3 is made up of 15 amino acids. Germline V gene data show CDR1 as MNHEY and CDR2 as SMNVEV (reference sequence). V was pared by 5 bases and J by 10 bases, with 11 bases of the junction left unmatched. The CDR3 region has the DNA TGTGCCAGCAGTCCCCAGCGGGGGGGCCGGTTGGAGCAGTTCTTC. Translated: CASSPQRGGRLEQFF.

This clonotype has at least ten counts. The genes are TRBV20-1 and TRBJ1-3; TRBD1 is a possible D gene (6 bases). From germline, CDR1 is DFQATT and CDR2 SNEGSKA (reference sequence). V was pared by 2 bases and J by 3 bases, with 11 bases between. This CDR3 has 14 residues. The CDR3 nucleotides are TGCAGTGCTAGACGTACCAGGGGTGGAAACACCATATATTTT. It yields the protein CSARRTRGGNTIYF.